This record concerns one TCR beta chain sequence. These data belong to a study of blood T cell repertoires in COVID-19. Whole-study context: The origin of the acute and convalescent COVID-19 samples was the United States, Italy and Spain.

The cohort comprised adults aged about 18 to 90 years residing in 20 to 30 US areas. V was trimmed by 5 bases and J by 5 bases, leaving 9 bases between them. Germline V gives CDR1 MNHEY, CDR2 SVGAGI. The CDR3 length is 12 residues. Libraries were prepared by immunoSEQ multiplex PCR; TCRdb keeps only in-frame clonotypes and omits some of them. Of fewer than 500,000 clones listed, about 90% are singletons. The clonotype was recovered from a woman between 18 and 30 years old with acute COVID-19. Sequences were obtained from PBMCs or T cells enriched from blood (not recorded which). This rearrangement joins TRBV6-5 to TRBJ1-1, with D tentatively TRBD1 (5 bases). CDR3 DNA: TGTGCCAGCAGTCCGGAGGGGACTGAAGCTTTCTTT. It translates to CASSPEGTEAFF.